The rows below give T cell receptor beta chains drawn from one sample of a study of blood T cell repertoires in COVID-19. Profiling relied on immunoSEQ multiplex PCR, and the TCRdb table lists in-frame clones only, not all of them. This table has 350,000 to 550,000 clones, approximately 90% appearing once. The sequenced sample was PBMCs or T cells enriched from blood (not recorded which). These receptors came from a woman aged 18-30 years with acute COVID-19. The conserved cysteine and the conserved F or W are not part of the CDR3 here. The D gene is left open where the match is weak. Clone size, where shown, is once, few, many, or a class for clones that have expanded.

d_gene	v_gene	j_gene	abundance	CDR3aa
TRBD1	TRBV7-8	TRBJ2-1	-	ASSLAQWTGVLYNEQF
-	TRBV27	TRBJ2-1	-	ASSLSTGTYNEQF
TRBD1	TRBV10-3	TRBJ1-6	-	AISEKGPTGTVNSPLH
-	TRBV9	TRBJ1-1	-	ASSQTPGDTEAF
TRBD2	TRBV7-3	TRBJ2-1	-	ASSLSGGALKQF
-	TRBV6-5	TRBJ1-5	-	ASIKARDNQPQH
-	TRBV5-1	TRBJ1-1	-	ASSEAAGDTEAF
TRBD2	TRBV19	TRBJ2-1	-	ASSIREEDEQF
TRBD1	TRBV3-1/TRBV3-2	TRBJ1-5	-	ASSPGDRGYNQPQH
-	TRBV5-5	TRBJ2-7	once	ASSLEASSYEQY
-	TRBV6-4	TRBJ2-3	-	ASSVAGITDTQY
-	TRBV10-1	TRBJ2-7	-	ASSEEVTGLYYEQY
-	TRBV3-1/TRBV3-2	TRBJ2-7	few	ASSQEDLYYEQY
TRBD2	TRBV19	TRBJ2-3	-	ASSSAGGPADTQY
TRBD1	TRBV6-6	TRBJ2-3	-	AGHNGQASTDTQY
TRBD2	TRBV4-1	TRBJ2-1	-	ASREQTSGTYNEQF
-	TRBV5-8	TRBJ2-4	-	ASSLANPGDSSP
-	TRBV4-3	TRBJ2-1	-	ASSPSLVSASSYNEQF
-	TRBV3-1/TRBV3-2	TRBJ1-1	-	ASSHTSGDTEAF
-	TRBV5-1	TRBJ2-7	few	ASGDTTYEQY
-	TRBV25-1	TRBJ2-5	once	ASSEFGEAQY
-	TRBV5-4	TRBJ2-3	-	ASSGGGADTQY
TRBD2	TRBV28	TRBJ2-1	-	ASSFPGLDDEQF
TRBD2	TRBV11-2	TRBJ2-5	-	ASTGTIETQY
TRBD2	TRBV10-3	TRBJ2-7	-	AIRSTGTSDSYEQY
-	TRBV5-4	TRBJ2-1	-	ASSRGGVQQNNEQF
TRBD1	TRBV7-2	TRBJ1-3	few	ASSLQSTGKAGNTIY
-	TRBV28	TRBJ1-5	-	ASSHPPRTKNQPQH
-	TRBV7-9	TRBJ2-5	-	ASSLMAESKTQY
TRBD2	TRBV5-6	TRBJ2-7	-	ASSFEGRGRFYEQY
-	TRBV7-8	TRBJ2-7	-	AISRGASSEQY
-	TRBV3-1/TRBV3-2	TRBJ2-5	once	ASSLGETQY
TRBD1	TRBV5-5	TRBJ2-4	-	ASSFTGTGVIGAKNIQY
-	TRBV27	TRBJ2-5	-	ASSPTPLRETQY
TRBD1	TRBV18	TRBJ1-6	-	ASSPPGQGVSALH
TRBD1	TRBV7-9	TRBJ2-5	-	ASSLVGQAEWY
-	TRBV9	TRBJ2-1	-	ASSVVVGAPGGEQF
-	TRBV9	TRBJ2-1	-	ASSVGGLWNEQF
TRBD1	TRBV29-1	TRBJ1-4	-	SVGGGTVSNEKLF
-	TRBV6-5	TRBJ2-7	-	ASSYSRVGSYEQY
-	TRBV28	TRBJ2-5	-	ASSFTHRSQETQY
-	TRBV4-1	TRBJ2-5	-	ASSRQTEETQY
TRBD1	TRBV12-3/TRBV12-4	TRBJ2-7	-	ASSLGQYEQY
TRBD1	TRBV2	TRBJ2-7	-	ATGTAYEQY
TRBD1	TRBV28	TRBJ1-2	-	ASTLPGTGTRKDGYT
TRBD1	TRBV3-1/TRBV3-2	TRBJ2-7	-	ASSPLGTGNFEQY
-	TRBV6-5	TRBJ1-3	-	ASRPVSGNTIY
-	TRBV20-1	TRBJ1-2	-	SAPNYGYT
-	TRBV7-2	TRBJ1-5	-	ASSLETANQPQH
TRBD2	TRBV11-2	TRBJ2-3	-	ASSLGREAYTQY
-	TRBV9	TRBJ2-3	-	ASSVIQGTDTQY
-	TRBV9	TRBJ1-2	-	ASSVGEGRNYGYT